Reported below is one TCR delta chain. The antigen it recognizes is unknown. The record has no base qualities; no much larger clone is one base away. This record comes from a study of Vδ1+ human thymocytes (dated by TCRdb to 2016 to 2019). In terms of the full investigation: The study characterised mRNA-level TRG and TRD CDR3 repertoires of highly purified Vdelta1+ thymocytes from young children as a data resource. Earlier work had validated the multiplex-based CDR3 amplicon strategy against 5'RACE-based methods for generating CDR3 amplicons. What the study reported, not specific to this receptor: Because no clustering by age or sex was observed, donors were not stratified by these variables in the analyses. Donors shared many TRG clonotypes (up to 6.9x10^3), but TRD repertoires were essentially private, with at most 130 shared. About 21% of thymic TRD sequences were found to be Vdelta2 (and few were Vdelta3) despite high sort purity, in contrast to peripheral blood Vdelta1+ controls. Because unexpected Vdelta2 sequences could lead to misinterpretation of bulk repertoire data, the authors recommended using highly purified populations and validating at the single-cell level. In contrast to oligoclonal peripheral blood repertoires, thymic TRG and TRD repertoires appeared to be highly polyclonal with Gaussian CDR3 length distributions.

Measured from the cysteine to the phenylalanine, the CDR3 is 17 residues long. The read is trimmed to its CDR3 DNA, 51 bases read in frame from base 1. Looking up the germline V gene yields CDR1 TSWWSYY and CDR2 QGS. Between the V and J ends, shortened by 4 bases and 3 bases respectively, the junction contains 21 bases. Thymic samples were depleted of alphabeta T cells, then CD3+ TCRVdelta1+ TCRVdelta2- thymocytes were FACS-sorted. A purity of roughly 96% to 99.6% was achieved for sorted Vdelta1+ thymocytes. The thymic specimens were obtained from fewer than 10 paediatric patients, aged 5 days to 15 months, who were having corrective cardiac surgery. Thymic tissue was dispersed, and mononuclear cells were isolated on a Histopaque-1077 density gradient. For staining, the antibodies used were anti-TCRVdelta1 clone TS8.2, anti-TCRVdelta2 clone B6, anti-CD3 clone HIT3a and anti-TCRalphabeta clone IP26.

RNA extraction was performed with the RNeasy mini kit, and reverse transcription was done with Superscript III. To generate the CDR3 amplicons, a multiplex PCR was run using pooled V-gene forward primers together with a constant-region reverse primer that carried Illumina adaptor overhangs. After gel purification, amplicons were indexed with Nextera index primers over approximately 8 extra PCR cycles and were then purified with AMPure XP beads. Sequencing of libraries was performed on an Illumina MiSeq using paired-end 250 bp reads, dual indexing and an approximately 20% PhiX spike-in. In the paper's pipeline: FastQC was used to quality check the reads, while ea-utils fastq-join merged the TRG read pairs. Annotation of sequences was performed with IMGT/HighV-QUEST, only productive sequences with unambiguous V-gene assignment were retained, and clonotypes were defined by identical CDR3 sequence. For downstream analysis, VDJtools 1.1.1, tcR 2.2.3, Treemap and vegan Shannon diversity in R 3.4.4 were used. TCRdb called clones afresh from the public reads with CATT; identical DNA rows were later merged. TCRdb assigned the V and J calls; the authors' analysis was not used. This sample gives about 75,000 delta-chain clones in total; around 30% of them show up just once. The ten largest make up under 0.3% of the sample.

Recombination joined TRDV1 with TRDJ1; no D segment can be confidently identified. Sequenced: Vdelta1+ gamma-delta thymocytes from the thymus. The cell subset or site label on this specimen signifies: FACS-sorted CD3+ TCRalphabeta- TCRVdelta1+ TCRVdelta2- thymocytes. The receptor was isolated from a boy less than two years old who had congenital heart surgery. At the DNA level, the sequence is TGTGCTCTTGGGGCCTCCCCCCCGAGGCGGTCCTCCGATAAACTCATCTTT. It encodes CALGASPPRRSSDKLIF.